This TCR beta chain stems from a study of T-cell reconstitution after alpha-beta-depleted transplantation in children. Unique molecular identifiers were used to barcode this TCRbeta library. Each CDR3 protein is one row after TCRdb ran MiXCR on the PCR reads. The sample records a few hundred thousand distinct CDR3 sequences, more than 8% being singletons. The junction had 6 bases not matched to a gene; V was cut back by 6 bases and J by 8 bases. The V gene's germline CDR1 is SQVTM and CDR2 ANQGSEA. The CDR3 spans 13 residues. This sequence originates from a human donor who donated a stem cell graft to a child with SCID. Sample: PBMCs from the stem cell graft donor, taken from the stem cell graft. The gene calls are TRBV29-1 and TRBJ1-4, with 10 positions matching TRBD1. The CDR3 loop reads CSVGQGVGEKLFF. DNA of the CDR3: TGCAGCGTCGGACAGGGGGTAGGGGAAAAACTGTTTTTT.